This T cell receptor (beta chain) was documented in a study of PD-1 blockade in classical Hodgkin lymphoma. Broader study findings: Excluded were patients who started nivolumab under 1 year after ASCT, a group that had lower diversity. When set against healthy donors, newly diagnosed patients were reported to show lower baseline TCR diversity.

This clone was counted between two and nine times. What it binds is not known. All patients experienced relapse after autologous stem cell transplantation, and brentuximab vedotin exposure was variable. Patients showed best responses of complete response, partial response or progressive disease. Between the trimmed V and J ends, which lost 1 base and 8 bases, there was a span of 8 bases. The length of the CDR3 is 12 residues. Germline CDR1 LGHNA, CDR2 YNFKEQ. Assay used: immunoSEQ multiplex PCR; TCRdb lists only in-frame clones, some missing. The sample carries 35,000 to 45,000 clones, around 63% recorded once.

The V gene is TRBV4-2, the J gene TRBJ1-2; a possible D gene is TRBD1 (5 bases). The source material was peripheral blood mononuclear cells (PBMCs), sampled before the second cycle of nivolumab. The source of this sequence is a human donor with classical Hodgkin lymphoma. The CDR3 bases are TGTGCCAGCAGCCAAGGGGACCAAGGCTACACCTTC. Its protein is CASSQGDQGYTF.